This is a list of T cell receptor beta chains from one sample in a study of blood T cell repertoires in COVID-19. The protocol was immunoSEQ multiplex PCR, while the TCRdb copy is restricted to in-frame clones and leaves out a portion. The repertoire holds 28,000 or so clones, with just over 85% as singletons. Material: peripheral blood. Receptors were obtained from a woman in her forties or fifties with active COVID-19. CDR3s leave out the opening cysteine and the closing phenylalanine or tryptophan. Clone sizes are given selectively: once, few, many, or a class where the clone is expanded.

v_call cdr3_length clone_size cdr3_aa
TRBV9 11 NA ASSVRGALGYT
TRBV19 13 NA ANPERRESTDTQY
TRBV6-2/TRBV6-3 13 few ASSLGQGTNQPQH
TRBV5-1 11 NA ASSWRQEETQY
TRBV9 10 NA ASSEQGGEQY
TRBV2 13 NA ASNYLGQNNSPLH
TRBV7-9 12 NA ASSPGQPQETQY
TRBV5-1 15 NA ASSLSAGSYGTDTQY
TRBV28 13 NA ASITTRNSNQPQH
TRBV7-8 16 NA ASSVGYLDRGREWEQY
TRBV11-3 11 NA ASSSSGSYEQY
TRBV12-3/TRBV12-4 11 NA ASSLGTGFEQF
TRBV15 12 NA ATSRGSGGNTIY
TRBV6-5 12 once ASSSLGGNSPLH
TRBV12-3/TRBV12-4 10 NA ASSFYGTEAF
TRBV2 14 NA ASSGDRGPRLGTQY
TRBV5-7 16 NA ASSTGLATVRTYNEQF
TRBV2 11 few ASRVTGEDTIY
TRBV5-1 12 NA ASSLDRPNTEAF
TRBV10-2 10 NA ASRTGNTEAF
TRBV6-2/TRBV6-3 13 NA ASSYTAGGEETQY
TRBV21-1 21 NA ASSKDTSGRKPCRTNYDNEQF
TRBV10-2 11 few ASSTGANYGYT
TRBV6-2/TRBV6-3 14 NA ASSYSRLASYNEQF
TRBV19 13 NA ASKGGSHSYNEQF
TRBV6-4 15 NA ASSPPGSGRVYNEQF
TRBV19 14 NA ASSTSLSGRAQEQY
TRBV28 13 NA ASRSTSGKRSEQF
TRBV7-9 13 few ASSYGTSSYNEQF
TRBV28 13 NA ASSLTGTIPYEQY
TRBV7-9 11 NA ASSLSGYNEQF
TRBV29-1 12 NA SVIAGVGGDTQY
TRBV29-1 10 NA SVEGYPGTQY
TRBV7-9 12 NA ASRRTGSGTEAF
TRBV28 15 NA ASSLRWLAGGTDTQY
TRBV19 12 NA ASSITGATGELF
TRBV5-6 12 NA ASSFDRLSYEQY
TRBV7-9 14 NA ASSFLGTSGAGAQF
TRBV28 14 NA ASSSLRTGVSYEQY
TRBV6-2/TRBV6-3 15 NA ASSYSRSLAGDNEQF
TRBV6-4 13 NA ASSDSAGSTDTQY
TRBV6-6 12 NA ASSPGGARKKLF
TRBV11-2 11 NA ASSLGQNNEQF
TRBV7-2 10 once ASSRLANEQF
TRBV27 11 NA ASSLTVNYGYT
TRBV27 12 NA ASSLYGFGYEQY
TRBV5-6 14 NA ASSSPTGAGANVLT
TRBV6-5 11 NA ASRGTGKNIQY
TRBV19 14 NA ASSIMFLADYNEQF
TRBV7-3 11 NA ASSLEREGIQY
TRBV9 14 NA ASSVSGLPYQETQY
TRBV6-5 13 NA ASTPGSANTGELF
TRBV9 13 once ASSVTTHSYNEQF
TRBV7-3 14 NA ASSYAGTFSYNEQF
TRBV5-1 14 NA ASSSSMGQGQETQY